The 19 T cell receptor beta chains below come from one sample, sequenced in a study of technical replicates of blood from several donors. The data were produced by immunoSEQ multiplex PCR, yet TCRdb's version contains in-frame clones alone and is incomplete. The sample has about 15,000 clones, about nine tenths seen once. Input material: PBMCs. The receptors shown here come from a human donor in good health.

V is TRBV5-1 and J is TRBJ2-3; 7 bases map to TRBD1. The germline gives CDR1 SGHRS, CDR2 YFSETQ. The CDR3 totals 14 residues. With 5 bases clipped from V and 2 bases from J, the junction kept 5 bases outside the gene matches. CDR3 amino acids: CASRTQGYTDTQYF. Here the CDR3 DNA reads TGCGCCAGCAGGACACAGGGGTACACAGATACGCAGTATTTT.

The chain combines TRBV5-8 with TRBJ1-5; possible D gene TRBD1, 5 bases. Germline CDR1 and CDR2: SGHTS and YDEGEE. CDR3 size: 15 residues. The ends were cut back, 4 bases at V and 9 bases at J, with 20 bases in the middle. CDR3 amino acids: CASSPRDFKAGPQHF. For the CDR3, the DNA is TGTGCCAGCAGCCCGAGGGACTTCAAGGCTGGGCCCCAGCATTTT.

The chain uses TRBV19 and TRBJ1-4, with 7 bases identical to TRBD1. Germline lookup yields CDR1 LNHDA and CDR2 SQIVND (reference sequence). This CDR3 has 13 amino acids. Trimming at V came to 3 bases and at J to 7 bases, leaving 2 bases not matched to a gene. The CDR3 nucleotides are TGTGCCAGTAGTATCCGGACAGGTGAAAAACTGTTTTTT. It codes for CASSIRTGEKLFF.

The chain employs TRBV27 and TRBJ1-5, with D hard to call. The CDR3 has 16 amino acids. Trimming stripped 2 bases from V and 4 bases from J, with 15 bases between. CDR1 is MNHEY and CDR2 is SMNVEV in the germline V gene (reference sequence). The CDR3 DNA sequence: TGTGCCAGCAGTTTAAGCAATCCGGTGCCAAATCAGCCCCAGCATTTT. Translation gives CASSLSNPVPNQPQHF.

CDR3 sequence reads: CASSSWGGNQPQHF. The CDR3 DNA reads as TGTGCCAGCAGCTCATGGGGAGGCAATCAGCCCCAGCATTTT. The chain has TRBV5-6 and TRBJ1-5; D not resolved. Germline V gene lookup returns CDR1 SGHDT and CDR2 YYEEEE. The CDR3 is 14 amino acids. V shed 3 bases and J shed 2 bases, with 9 bases lying between them.

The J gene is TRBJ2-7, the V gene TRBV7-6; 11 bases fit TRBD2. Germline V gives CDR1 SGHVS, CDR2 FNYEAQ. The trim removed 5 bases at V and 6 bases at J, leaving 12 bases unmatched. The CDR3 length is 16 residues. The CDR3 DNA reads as TGTGCCAGCAGCCCCGGGACTAGCGGACCTGTCGTCGAGCAGTACTTC. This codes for CASSPGTSGPVVEQYF.

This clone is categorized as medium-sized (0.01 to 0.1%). The CDR3 DNA sequence: TGTGCCACCAGCAGAGAGCTAGCGGGAGGGCCTGGCACAGATACGCAGTATTTT. This sequence encodes CATSRELAGGPGTDTQYF. This sequence joins TRBV15 and TRBJ2-3; TRBD2 matches 12 bases. This CDR3 has 18 amino acids. V lost 0 bases, J lost 1 base, and 5 bases stayed unmatched. Germline CDR1 and CDR2: LNHNV and YYDKDF (reference sequence).

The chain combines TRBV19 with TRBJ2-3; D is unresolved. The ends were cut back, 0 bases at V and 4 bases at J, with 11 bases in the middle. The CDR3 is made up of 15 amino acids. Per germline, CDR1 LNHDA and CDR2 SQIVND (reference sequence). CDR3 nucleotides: TGTGCCAGTAGTATAGACTACAGTCTCCCAGATACGCAGTATTTT. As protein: CASSIDYSLPDTQYF.

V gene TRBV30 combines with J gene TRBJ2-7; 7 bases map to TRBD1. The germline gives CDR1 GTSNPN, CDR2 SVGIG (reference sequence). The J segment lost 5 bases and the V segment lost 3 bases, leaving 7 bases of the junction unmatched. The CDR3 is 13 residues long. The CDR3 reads CAWSRQGRDEQYF. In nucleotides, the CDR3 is TGTGCCTGGAGCCGACAGGGTAGGGACGAGCAGTACTTC.

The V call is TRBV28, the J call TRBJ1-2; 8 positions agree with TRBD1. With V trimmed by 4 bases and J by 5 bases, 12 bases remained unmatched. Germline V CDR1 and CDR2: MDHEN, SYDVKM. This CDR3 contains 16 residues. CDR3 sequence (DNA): TGTGCCAGCAGTTCCGCATCTGGGACAGGCGTATATGGCTACACCTTC. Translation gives CASSSASGTGVYGYTF.

CDR3 region: CASSPPWGDEQFF. For the CDR3, the DNA is TGTGCCAGCAGCCCCCCGTGGGGGGATGAGCAGTTCTTC. This chain links TRBV7-7 with TRBJ2-1, with D perhaps matching TRBD2 (6 bases). The V gene lost 5 bases and the J gene lost 8 bases, with 13 bases spanning the gap. CDR3 size: 13 residues. Germline V lookup: CDR1 SSHAT, CDR2 FNYEAQ (reference sequence).

CDR3 bases: TGTGCCAGCTCACCAAATGCGGGAGTGGGAGAGACCCAGTACTTC. This gives the protein CASSPNAGVGETQYF. This chain connects TRBV18 to TRBJ2-5; TRBD2 agrees at 7 bases. CDR1 is KGHSH and CDR2 is LQKENI in the germline V gene. The V and J ends lost 2 bases and 4 bases, in that order; junction bases with no gene match: 7. CDR3 length: 15 residues.

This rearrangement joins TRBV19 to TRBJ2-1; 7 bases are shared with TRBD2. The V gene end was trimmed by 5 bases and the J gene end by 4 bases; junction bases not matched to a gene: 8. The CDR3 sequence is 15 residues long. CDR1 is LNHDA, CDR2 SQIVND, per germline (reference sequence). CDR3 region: CASSPGLAVYNEQFF. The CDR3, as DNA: TGTGCCAGTAGTCCTGGGCTAGCGGTTTACAATGAGCAGTTCTTC.

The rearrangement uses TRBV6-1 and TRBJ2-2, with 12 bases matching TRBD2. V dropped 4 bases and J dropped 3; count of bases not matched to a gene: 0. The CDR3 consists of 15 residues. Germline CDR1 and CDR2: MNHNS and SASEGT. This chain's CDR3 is CASSGLAGDTGELFF. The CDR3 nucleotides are TGTGCCAGCAGTGGACTAGCGGGAGACACCGGGGAGCTGTTTTTT.

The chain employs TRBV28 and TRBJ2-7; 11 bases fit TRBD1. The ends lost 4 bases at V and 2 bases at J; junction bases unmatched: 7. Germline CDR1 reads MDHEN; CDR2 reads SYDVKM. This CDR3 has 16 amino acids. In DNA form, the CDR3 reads TGTGCCAGCAGTTCACTGCCGGGACAGGGGGCCTACGAGCAGTACTTC. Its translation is CASSSLPGQGAYEQYF.

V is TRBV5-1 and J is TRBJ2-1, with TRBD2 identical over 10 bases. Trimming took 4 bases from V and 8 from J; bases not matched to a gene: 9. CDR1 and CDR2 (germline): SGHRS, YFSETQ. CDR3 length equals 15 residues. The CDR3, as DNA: TGCGCCAGCAGCCCCCCGAAGCGGGAGGGGGATGAGCAGTTCTTC. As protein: CASSPPKREGDEQFF.

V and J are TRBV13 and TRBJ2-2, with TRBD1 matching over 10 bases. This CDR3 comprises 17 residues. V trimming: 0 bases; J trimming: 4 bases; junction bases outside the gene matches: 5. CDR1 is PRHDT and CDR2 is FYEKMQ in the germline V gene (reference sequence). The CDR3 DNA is TGTGCCAGCAGCTTAGGGACAGGGGGCGCCGGCACCGGGGAGCTGTTTTTT. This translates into CASSLGTGGAGTGELFF.

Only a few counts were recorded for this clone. CDR3 sequence: CASSLTSGSINEQFF. The CDR3 region has the DNA TGTGCCAGCAGTTTGACTAGCGGGAGTATAAATGAGCAGTTCTTC. The J gene is TRBJ2-1, the V gene TRBV6-5; TRBD2 matches at 12 bases. Germline CDR1 MNHEY, CDR2 SVGAGI. There are 15 residues in the CDR3. With V trimmed by 4 bases and J by 7 bases, 5 bases remained unmatched.

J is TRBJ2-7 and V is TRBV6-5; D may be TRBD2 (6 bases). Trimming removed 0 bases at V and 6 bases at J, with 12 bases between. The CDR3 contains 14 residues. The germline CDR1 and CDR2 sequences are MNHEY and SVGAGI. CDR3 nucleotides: TGTGCCAGCAGTTACTCGCGGGAAACAGTCGAGCAGTACTTC. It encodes CASSYSRETVEQYF.